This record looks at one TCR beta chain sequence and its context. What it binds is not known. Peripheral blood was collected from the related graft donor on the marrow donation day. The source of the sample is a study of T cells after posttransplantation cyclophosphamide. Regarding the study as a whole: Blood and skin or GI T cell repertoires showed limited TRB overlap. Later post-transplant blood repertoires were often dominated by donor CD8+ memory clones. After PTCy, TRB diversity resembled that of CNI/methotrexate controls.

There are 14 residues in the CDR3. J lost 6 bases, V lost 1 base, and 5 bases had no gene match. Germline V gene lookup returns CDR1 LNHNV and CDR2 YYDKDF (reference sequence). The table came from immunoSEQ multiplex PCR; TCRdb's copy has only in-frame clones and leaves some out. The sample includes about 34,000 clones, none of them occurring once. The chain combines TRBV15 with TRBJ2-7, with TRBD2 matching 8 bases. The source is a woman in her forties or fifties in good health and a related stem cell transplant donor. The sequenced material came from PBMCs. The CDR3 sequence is CATSRGLASTEQYF. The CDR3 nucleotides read TGTGCCACCAGCAGAGGACTAGCGTCCACCGAGCAGTACTTC.